This entry concerns a single T cell receptor beta chain. cDNA came from approximately 0.5 to 1 ug RNA primed by random hexamers. TCRdb passed the immunoSEQ multiplex PCR reads through MiXCR, listing each CDR3 protein once. Found here are 400,000 or so distinct CDR3 sequences, around 85% of them singletons; the top ten hold more than 0.09%. This CDR3 contains 16 residues. The germline V gene encodes CDR1 MDHEN and CDR2 SYDVKM. J lost 3 bases, V lost 5 bases, and 8 bases had no gene match. The source of the sample is a study of CD8 T cells in Susac syndrome. Input material: CD8+ T cells from PBMCs. The V and J genes are TRBV28 and TRBJ2-7; 12 bases map to TRBD2. The TCR sequence derives from a human donor with multiple sclerosis. The CDR3 sequence: CASSKGTSGPFYEQYF. CDR3 nucleotides: TGTGCCAGCAGTAAAGGGACTAGCGGGCCCTTCTACGAGCAGTACTTC.